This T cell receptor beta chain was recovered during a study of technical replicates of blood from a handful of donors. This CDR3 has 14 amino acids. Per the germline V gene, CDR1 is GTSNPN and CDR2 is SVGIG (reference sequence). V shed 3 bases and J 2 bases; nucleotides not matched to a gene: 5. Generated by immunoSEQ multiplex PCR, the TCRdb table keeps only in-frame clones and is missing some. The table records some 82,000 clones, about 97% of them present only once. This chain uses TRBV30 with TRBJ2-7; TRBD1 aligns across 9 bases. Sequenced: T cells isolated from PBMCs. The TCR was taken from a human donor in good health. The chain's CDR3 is CAWRPGQGTYEQYF. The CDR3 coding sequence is TGTGCCTGGAGGCCCGGACAGGGGACCTACGAGCAGTACTTC.